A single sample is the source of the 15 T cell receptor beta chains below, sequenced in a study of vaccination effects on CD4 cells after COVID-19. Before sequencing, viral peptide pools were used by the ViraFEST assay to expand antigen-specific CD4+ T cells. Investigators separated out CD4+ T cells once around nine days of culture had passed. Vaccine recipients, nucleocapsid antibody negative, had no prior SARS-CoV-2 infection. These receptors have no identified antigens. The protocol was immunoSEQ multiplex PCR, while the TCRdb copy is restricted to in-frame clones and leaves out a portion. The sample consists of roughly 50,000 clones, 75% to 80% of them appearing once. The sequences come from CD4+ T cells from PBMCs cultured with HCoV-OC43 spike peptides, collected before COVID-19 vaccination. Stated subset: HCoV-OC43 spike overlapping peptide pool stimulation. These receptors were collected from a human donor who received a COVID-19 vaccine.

The CDR3 nucleotides read TGTGCCAGCAGCGTAGGGTTGGGGACAGATGGAAACACCATATATTTT. Amino acid sequence: CASSVGLGTDGNTIYF. The chain employs TRBV9 and TRBJ1-3; 7 bases line up with TRBD1. Germline CDR1 is SGDLS and CDR2 is YYNGEE. J gave up 3 bases and V 0 bases, and 6 bases lay outside the gene matches. This CDR3 is 16 amino acids long.

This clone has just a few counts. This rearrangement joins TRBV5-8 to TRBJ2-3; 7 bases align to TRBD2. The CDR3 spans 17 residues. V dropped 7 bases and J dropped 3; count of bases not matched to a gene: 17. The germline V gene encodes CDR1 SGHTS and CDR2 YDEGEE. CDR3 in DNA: TGTGCCAGCCCAGGGACTATCCTATCGACTAAGACAGATACGCAGTATTTT. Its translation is CASPGTILSTKTDTQYF.

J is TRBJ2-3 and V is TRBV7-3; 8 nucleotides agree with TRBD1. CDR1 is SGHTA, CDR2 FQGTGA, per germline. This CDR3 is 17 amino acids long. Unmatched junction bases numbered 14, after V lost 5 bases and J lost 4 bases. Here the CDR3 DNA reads TGTGCCAGCAGCCCCCCAGGAAGACAGGGGAGAGCAGATACGCAGTATTTT. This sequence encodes CASSPPGRQGRADTQYF.

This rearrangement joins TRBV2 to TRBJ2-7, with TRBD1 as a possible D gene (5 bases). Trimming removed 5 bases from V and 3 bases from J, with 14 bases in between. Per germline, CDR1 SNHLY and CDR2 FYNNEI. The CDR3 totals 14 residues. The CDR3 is CASSFGQGVYEQYV. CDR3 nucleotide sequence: TGTGCCAGCAGTTTTGGACAAGGGGTCTACGAGCAGTACGTC.

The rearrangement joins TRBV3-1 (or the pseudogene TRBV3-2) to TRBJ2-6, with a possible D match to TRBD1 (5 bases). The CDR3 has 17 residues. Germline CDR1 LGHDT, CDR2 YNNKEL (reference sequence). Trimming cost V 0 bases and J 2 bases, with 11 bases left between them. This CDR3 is CASSQEQVTAGANVLTF. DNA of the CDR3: TGTGCCAGCAGCCAAGAACAGGTCACGGCTGGGGCCAACGTCCTGACTTTC.

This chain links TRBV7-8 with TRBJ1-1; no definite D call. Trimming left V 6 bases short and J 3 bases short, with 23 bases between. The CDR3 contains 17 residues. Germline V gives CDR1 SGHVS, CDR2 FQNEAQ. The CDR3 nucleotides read TGTGCCAGCAGTATCCCTATTGCCGGGCCTGGGGACACTGAAGCTTTCTTT. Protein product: CASSIPIAGPGDTEAFF. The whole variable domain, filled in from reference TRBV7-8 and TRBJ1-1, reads GAGVSQSPRYKVAKRGQDVALRCDPISGHVSLFWYQQALGQGPEFLTYFQNEAQLDKSGLPSDRFFAERPEGSVSTLKIQRTQQEDSAVYLCASSIPIAGPGDTEAFFGQGTRLTVV.

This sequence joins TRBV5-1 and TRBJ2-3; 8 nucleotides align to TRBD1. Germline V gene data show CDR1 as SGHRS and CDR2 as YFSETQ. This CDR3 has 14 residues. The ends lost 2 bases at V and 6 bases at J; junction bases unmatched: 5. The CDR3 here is CASSLTYRGDTQYF. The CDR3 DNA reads TGCGCCAGCAGCTTAACATACAGGGGGGATACGCAGTATTTT.

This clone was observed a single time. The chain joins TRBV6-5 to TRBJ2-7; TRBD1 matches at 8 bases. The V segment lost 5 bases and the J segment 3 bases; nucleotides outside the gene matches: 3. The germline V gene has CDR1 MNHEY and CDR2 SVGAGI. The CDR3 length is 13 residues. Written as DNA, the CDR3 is TGTGCCAGCAGTCAGACAGGGGTCTACGAGCAGTACGTC. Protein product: CASSQTGVYEQYV.

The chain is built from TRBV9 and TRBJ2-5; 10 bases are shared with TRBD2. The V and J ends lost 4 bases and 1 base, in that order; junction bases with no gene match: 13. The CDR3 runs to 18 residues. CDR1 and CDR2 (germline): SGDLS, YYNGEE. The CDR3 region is CASSPRGSSGGLQETQYF. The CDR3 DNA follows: TGTGCCAGCAGCCCCCGTGGGAGTAGCGGGGGGCTCCAAGAGACCCAGTACTTC.

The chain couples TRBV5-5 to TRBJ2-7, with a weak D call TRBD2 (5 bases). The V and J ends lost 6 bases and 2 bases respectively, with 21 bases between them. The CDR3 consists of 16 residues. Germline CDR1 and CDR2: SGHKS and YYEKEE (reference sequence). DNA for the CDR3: TGTGCCAGCACCCGGGGTTGGGCGCGGAGCCCCTACGAGCAGTACGTC. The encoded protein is CASTRGWARSPYEQYV.

The CDR3: CASRLVGEQNTQYF. The CDR3, as DNA: TGTGCCAGCAGACTGGTGGGGGAACAGAATACGCAGTATTTT. This sequence joins TRBV5-4 and TRBJ2-3; D assignment may be TRBD1 or TRBD2 (5 bases each). The germline V gene encodes CDR1 SGHNT and CDR2 YYREEE (reference sequence). This CDR3 is 14 amino acids long. The ends were cut back, 5 bases at V and 7 bases at J, with 17 bases in the middle.

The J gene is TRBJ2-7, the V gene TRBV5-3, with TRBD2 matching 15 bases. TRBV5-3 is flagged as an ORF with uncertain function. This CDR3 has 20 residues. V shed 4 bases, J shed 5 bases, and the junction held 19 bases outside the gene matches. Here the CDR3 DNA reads TGTGCCAGAAGCCAGACCACCGGGACTAGCGGGGGGTGGGATCACGACGAGCAGTACGTC. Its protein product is CARSQTTGTSGGWDHDEQYV.

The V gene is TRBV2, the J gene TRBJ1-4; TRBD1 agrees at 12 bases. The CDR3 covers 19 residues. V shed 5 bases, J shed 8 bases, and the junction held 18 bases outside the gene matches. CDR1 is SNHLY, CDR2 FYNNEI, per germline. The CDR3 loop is CASSPGRDRGLRIGEKLFF. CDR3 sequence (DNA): TGTGCCAGCAGTCCAGGCCGGGACAGGGGGCTTAGAATCGGCGAAAAACTGTTTTTT.

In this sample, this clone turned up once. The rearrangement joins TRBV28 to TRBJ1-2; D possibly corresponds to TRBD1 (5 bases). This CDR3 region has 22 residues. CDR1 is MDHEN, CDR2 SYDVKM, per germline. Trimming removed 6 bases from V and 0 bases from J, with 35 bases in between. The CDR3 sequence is CASRTGPGQFGASGSPNYGYTF. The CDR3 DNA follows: TGTGCCAGCAGGACGGGGCCAGGTCAGTTTGGCGCATCCGGCTCCCCTAACTATGGCTACACCTTC.

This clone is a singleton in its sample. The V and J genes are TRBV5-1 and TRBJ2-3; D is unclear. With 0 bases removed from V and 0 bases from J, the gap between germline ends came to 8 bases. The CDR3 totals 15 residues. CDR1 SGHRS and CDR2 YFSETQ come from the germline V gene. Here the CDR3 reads CASSLGATSTDTQYF. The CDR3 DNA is TGCGCCAGCAGCTTGGGTGCTACTAGCACAGATACGCAGTATTTT. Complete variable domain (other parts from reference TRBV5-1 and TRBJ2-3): KAGVTQTPRYLIKTRGQQVTLSCSPISGHRSVSWYQQTPGQGLQFLFEYFSETQRNKGNFPGRFSGRQFSNSRSEMNVSTLELGDSALYLCASSLGATSTDTQYFGPGTRLTVL.